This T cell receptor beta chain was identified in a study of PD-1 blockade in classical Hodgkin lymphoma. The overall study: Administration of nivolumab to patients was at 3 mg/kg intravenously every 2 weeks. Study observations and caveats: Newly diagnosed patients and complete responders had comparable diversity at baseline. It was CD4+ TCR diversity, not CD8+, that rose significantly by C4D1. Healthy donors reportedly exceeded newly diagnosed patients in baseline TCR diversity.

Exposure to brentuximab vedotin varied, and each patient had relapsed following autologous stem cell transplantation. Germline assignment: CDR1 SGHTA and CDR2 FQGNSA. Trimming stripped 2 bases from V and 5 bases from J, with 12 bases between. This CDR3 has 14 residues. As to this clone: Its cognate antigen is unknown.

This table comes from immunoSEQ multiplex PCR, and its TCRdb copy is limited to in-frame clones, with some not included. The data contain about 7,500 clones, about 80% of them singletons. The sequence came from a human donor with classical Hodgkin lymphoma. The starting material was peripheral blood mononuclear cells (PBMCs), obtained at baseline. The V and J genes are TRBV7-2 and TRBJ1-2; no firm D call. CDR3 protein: CASSLFGPKYGYTF. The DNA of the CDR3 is TGTGCCAGCAGCTTATTCGGCCCGAAATATGGCTACACCTTC.